This TCR beta chain was recorded in a study of cytomegalovirus exposure and HLA in healthy donors. Healthy bone marrow donors formed the donor group. In the PCR, 60 Vbeta and 13 Jbeta primers were used. TCRdb keeps only in-frame clones here, not all; method: immunoSEQ multiplex PCR. This sample has 150,000 to 200,000 clones, with approximately 70% found just once. V lost 5 bases and J lost 1, with 6 bases in between. The germline CDR1 and CDR2 sequences are SGHRS and YFSETQ. This CDR3 contains 12 residues. Note on this clone: Its target is unknown. Other nucleotide sequences from this sample produce the same CDR3.

Study observations and caveats: In a later analysis, CMV-associated beta chains were mostly HLA-associated, it appeared. Most subjects' HLA-A and HLA-B alleles were reportedly predicted from TCR beta sequences. An apparent linkage of common viral pathogens to several of the most significant clusters emerged in a later analysis.

This receptor was obtained from a middle-aged woman in good health and CMV-seropositive. The chain employs TRBV5-1 and TRBJ1-1; perhaps TRBD1 as D (5 bases). The sequenced sample was PBMCs. CDR3 nucleotide sequence: TGCGCCAGCAGTAGGGGGAACACTGAAGCTTTCTTT. Its translation is CASSRGNTEAFF.